The present entry profiles one TCR beta chain with its context. Its specificity is not known. The libraries of TRB cDNA were prepared using 5' RACE with UMI labels. TCRdb reworked the 5' RACE reads into one entry per CDR3 protein, no DNA. The sample is made up of some 130,000 distinct CDR3 sequences, and the top ten hold 0.45% to 0.6% of it. These data are taken from a study of CXCR3-negative and CXCR3-positive naive CD8 T cells. Findings and limits, study-wide: In naive cells, CXCR3-negative and CXCR3-positive subsets had similar TRBV-TRBJ usage; memory cells differed. In cryopreserved cells, CXCR3 expression partially decreased, and fresh PBMCs were used in most assays.

The CDR3 extends over 16 amino acids. CDR1 is DFQATT, CDR2 SNEGSKA, per germline (reference sequence). This chain uses TRBV20-1 with TRBJ2-2; TCRdb's D call, TRBD2, is unchecked because there is no DNA. The sequence derives from a human donor in good health. Some clones in this sample may be carry-over from other donors' samples. The specimen was naive CXCR3- CD8+ T cells from blood. The subset: CD45RO-CCR7+CD27+CD95- naive CD8+ T cells lacking CXCR3 (TNR3-). CDR3 region: CSARPVAGANTGELFF.